This T cell receptor (beta chain) stems from a study of breast tumors, draining lymph nodes, adjacent tissues. Study-level findings and limits: Tumor and nontumor repertoires were significantly more similar in luminal-like than in basal-like breast cancer.

Axillary draining lymph nodes of breast cancer patients supplied the node samples. TCRdb itself ran the multiplex PCR reads through MiXCR, one entry per CDR3 protein. The sample has about 80,000 distinct CDR3 sequences; about 21% are singletons. This clonotype was seen many times. The antigen is undetermined. The CDR3 extends over 15 amino acids. Germline V CDR1 and CDR2: SGHDT, YYEEEE. V shed 5 bases and J shed 3 bases, with 17 bases lying between them. Sequences were obtained from axillary lymph node tissue. The sequence came from a female donor with breast cancer. Some clones in this sample may be carry-over from other donors' samples. This rearrangement joins TRBV5-6 to TRBJ1-2, with D possibly TRBD1 on 6 matching bases. CDR3 DNA sequence: TGTGCCAGCAGTCTCGGTGCGGGGACATACTATGGCTACACCTTC. Translating gives CASSLGAGTYYGYTF. Variable domain in full (rest from reference TRBV5-6 and TRBJ1-2): DAGVTQSPTHLIKTRGQQVTLRCSPKSGHDTVSWYQQALGQGPQFIFQYYEEEERQRGNFPDRFSGHQFPNYSSELNVNALLLGDSALYLCASSLGAGTYYGYTFGSGTRLTVV.